What follows describes a single TCR beta chain. The CDR3 contains 16 residues. V lost 0 bases and J 8 bases, leaving 20 bases between the germline ends. Per the germline V gene, CDR1 is LGHDT and CDR2 is YNNKEL (reference sequence). These data originate in a study of blood T cell repertoires in COVID-19. Across the study: The United States, Italy and Spain supplied acute and convalescent COVID-19 samples. From T cells, B-cell-depleted T cells, or PBMCs came the material, which was cDNA or gDNA.

In the study's own analysis: Cell counts per sample came from amplifying reference gene primers. Only in-frame clones appear in the TCRdb table, and some are missing; sequencing was by immunoSEQ multiplex PCR. V and J calls plus clone size are reproduced from that table; the DNA served to infer D and trimming. Here the sample spans more than 100,000 clones, around 80% being singletons. This receptor was obtained from an elderly woman with acute or convalescent COVID-19. The V gene is TRBV3-1 (or the pseudogene TRBV3-2), the J gene TRBJ2-7, with D tentatively TRBD2 (7 bases). The specimen sequenced was peripheral blood. The CDR3 DNA reads as TGTGCCAGCAGCCAAGATTGGGCGGGGGCTACGAGGAAGCAGTACTTC. As protein: CASSQDWAGATRKQYF.